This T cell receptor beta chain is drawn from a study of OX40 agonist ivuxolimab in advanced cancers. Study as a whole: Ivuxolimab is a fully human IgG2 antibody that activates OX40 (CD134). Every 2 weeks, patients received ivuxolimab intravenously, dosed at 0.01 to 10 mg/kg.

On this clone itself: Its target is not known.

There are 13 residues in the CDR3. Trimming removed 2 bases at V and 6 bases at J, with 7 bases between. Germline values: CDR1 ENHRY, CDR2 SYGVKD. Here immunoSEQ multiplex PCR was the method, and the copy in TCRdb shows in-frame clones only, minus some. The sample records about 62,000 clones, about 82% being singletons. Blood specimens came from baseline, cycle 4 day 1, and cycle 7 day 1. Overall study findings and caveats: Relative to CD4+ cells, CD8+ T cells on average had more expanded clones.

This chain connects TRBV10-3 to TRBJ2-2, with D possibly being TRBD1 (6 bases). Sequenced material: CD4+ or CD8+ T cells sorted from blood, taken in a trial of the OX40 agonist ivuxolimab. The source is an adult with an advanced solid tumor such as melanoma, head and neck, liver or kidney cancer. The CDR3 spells CAISEEGAGELFF. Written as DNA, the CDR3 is TGTGCCATCAGTGAGGAGGGGGCCGGGGAGCTGTTTTTT.